These 11 T cell receptor beta chains originate from one sample sequenced in a study of CXCR3-negative and CXCR3-positive naive CD8 T cells. TRB cDNA was prepared as libraries by UMI-labeled 5' RACE. TCRdb reprocessed the 5' RACE reads and stores each CDR3 protein as one record, lacking DNA. This repertoire includes approximately 10,000 distinct CDR3 sequences. The sequenced material came from naive CXCR3- CD8+ T cells from blood. Subset noted: CD45RO-CCR7+CD27+CD95- naive CD8+ T cells lacking CXCR3 (TNR3-). These receptors came from a human donor in good health. Some clones in this sample may be carry-over from other donors' samples.

This clonotype is identified as medium-sized from frequency. The chain couples TRBV29-1 to TRBJ2-1; the D gene TCRdb calls, TRBD1, cannot be checked with no DNA. The CDR3 extends over 13 amino acids. In germline, CDR1 is SQVTM, CDR2 ANQGSEA. The CDR3 loop reads CSVEGQGARRQFF.

In terms of frequency, this clonotype is medium-sized (0.01 to 0.1%). The CDR3 is CASSFSRGVHEQFF. The J gene is TRBJ2-1, the V gene TRBV12-3 or TRBV12-4; TCRdb's D call, TRBD1, is unchecked because there is no DNA. This CDR3 contains 14 residues.

This clonotype is deemed medium-sized by its frequency. V is TRBV20-1 and J is TRBJ2-1; the D gene TCRdb calls, TRBD2, cannot be checked with no DNA. The CDR3 length is 14 residues. CDR1 and CDR2 from the germline V gene are DFQATT and SNEGSKA (reference sequence). This CDR3 reads CSADYRKYYNEQFF.

The genes are TRBV5-6 and TRBJ2-1. Germline lookup yields CDR1 SGHDT and CDR2 YYEEEE. The CDR3 is 13 residues long. CDR3 amino acids: CASSLSHQVEQFF. The complete variable domain, with remaining parts taken from reference TRBV5-6 and TRBJ2-1, reads DAGVTQSPTHLIKTRGQQVTLRCSPKSGHDTVSWYQQALGQGPQFIFQYYEEEERQRGNFPDRFSGHQFPNYSSELNVNALLLGDSALYLCASSLSHQVEQFFGPGTRLTVL.

Measured by frequency, this clonotype is medium-sized (0.01 to 0.1%). The genes are TRBV28 and TRBJ2-5; TCRdb reports TRBD1, a call that lacks DNA to check it against. The V gene's germline CDR1 is MDHEN and CDR2 SYDVKM. CDR3 length equals 15 residues. CDR3 amino acids: CASSLLGSDQETQYF.

Measured by frequency, this clonotype is medium-sized. The chain uses TRBV29-1 and TRBJ2-5; TCRdb outputs TRBD2, but without DNA this stays unchecked. In germline, CDR1 is SQVTM, CDR2 ANQGSEA. The CDR3 consists of 12 residues. The CDR3 sequence is CSAGGLSETQYF.

This chain links TRBV14 with TRBJ1-3. The CDR3 spans 15 residues. Germline V gene lookup returns CDR1 SGHDN and CDR2 FVKESK. The CDR3 sequence is CASSQDSSSGNTIYF.

The genes are TRBV5-4 and TRBJ2-5; the D call from TCRdb, TRBD1, cannot be confirmed without DNA. This CDR3 region has 13 residues. In germline, CDR1 is SGHNT, CDR2 YYREEE (reference sequence). CDR3 region: CASSPGAEETQYF.

CDR3 sequence: CASSQGQNTEAFF. The chain joins TRBV4-1 to TRBJ1-1. This CDR3 spans 13 amino acids. The germline V gene encodes CDR1 MGHRA and CDR2 YSYEKL.

The CDR3 loop is CSATKPTYNEQFF. V usage is TRBV20-1 and J usage is TRBJ2-1. The CDR3 is 13 amino acids. Per germline, CDR1 DFQATT and CDR2 SNEGSKA (reference sequence).

This chain joins TRBV3-1 and TRBJ2-5; the TCRdb call, TRBD1, lacks DNA for checking. Germline CDR1 reads LGHDT; CDR2 reads YNNKEL (reference sequence). The CDR3 runs to 16 residues. CDR3 in amino acids: CASSQAGQGSLETQYF.